This T cell receptor beta chain was profiled in a study of blood T cell repertoires in COVID-19. Germline assignment: CDR1 SGHRS and CDR2 YFSETQ. The CDR3 is 13 residues long. V lost 1 base and J lost 8, with 12 bases in between. Each participant's cohort was designated according to participant-reported clinical history. Either two negative PCRs, clearance, or symptom resolution qualified Cohort 3 donors as recovered. This clone appeared once. Using immunoSEQ multiplex PCR, the repertoire was profiled, and TCRdb retains in-frame clones only, with some absent. The sample lists 200,000 to 250,000 clones, around 80% occurring once.

This TCR was sampled from a man between 60 and 75 years old who had recovered from COVID-19. The rearrangement links TRBV5-1 to TRBJ1-2; tentatively, D is TRBD1 (6 bases). Material for sequencing was PBMCs or T cells enriched from blood (not recorded which). This chain's CDR3 is CASSLFTGNGYTF. The DNA for the CDR3 is TGCGCCAGCAGCTTGTTTACAGGGAACGGCTACACCTTC.